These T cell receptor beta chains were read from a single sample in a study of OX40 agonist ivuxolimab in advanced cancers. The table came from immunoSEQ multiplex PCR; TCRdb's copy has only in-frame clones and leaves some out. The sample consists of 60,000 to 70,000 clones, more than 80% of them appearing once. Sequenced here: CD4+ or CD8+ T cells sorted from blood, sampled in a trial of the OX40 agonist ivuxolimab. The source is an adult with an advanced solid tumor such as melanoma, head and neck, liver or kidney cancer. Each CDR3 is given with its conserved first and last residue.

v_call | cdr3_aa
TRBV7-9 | CASSLAGIDTQYF
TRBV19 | CASSSGAGRGTDTQYF
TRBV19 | CASSIVSGEGDTQYF
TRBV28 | CASRWSSSYEQYF
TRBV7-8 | CASSLAHGGVNEQFF
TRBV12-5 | CASGLQGATEAFF
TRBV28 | CASSTGGHSNQPQHF
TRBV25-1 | CASSDPGPSSYNSPLHF
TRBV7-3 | CASSFGGSFTDTQYF
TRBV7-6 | CASSFSEGVELFF
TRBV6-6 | CASSSQNTEAFF
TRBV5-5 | CASSLQGVNPNQPQHF
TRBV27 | CASSQARDSNTIYF
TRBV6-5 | CASLNRREGRETQYF
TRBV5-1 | CASSPGQEFYEQYF
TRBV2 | CASRGLAAYNEQFF
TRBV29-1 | CSVSSQRFSYNEQFF
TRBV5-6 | CASSLRGRGYNEQFF
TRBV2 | CASSDPVFGGLGANVLTF
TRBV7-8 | CASSLAQGSAGELFF
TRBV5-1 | CASSAGPDGGYEQYF
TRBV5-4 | CASRGFQNTEAFF
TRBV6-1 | CASSTGAGNTIYF
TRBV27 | CASGSQGSNQPQHF
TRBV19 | CASSDGTEADTQYF
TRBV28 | CASSAGGGYGYTF
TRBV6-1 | CASRADRISNQPQHF
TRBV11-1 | CASSFPETDEQFF
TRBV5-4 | CASSLKGGADTQYF
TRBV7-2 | CASSFRGGYEQYF
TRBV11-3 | CASSPQGLAGDYEQFF
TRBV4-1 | CASSQLPGRGSEQYF
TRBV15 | CATSRVKAGNQETQYF
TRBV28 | CASSSPQLGGQPQHF
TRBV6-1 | CASSDDQNSPLHF
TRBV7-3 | CASSATGQGWETQYF
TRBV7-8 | CASSLVTGEAYEQYF
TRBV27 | CASSLVVGGAYEQYF
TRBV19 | CASHTGQAGPNQPQHF
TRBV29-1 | CSAAQGGGELFF
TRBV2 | CASSQEETQYF
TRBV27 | CASSSPSTPSTDTQYF
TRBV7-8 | CASSYQGAGFTGELFF
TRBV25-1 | CASADRGLGETQYF
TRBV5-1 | CASSLGGRNQPQHF
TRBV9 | CASSVGLGLAGQNEQFF
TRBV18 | CASSINRGTSGSYPYNEQFF
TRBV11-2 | CASSSYLGLAGKETQYF
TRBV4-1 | CASSQDTRNSPLHF